The 9 T cell receptor beta chains presented below share a single source sample, sequenced in a study of shared clonotypes between healthy human individuals. Profiling relied on immunoSEQ multiplex PCR, and the TCRdb table lists in-frame clones only, not all of them. The data hold roughly 2,000,000 clones, with 93% observed a single time. Naive CD8 cells lacked CD45RO and underwent positive selection for CCR7, leaving out terminally differentiated effector memory CD45RA+ cells. The sample comprised naive CD8+ T cells from PBMCs. The receptors shown here come from a man aged 18 to 29 in good health. Some clones in this sample may be carry-over from other donors' samples.

V usage is TRBV5-6 and J usage is TRBJ2-7, with 9 bases fitting TRBD1. Losses at the gene ends were 2 bases for V and 3 bases for J; bases not matched to a gene: 9. This CDR3 has 16 amino acids. Germline values: CDR1 SGHDT, CDR2 YYEEEE. The CDR3, as DNA: TGTGCCAGCAGCTTAGACCGGGACAGGGTATTCTACGAGCAGTACTTC. This codes for CASSLDRDRVFYEQYF.

On this clone itself: Other DNA sequences within the sample encode an identical CDR3. This sequence joins TRBV10-3 and TRBJ1-1; D not resolved. CDR3 length equals 12 residues. The germline V gene has CDR1 ENHRY and CDR2 SYGVKD. Trimming removed 3 bases at V and 0 bases at J, with 2 bases between. CDR3 protein: CAISEVNTEAFF. The CDR3, as DNA: TGTGCCATCAGTGAAGTGAACACTGAAGCTTTCTTT.

J is TRBJ2-7 and V is TRBV11-3, with 8 nucleotides matching TRBD2. The CDR3 totals 16 residues. CDR1 and CDR2 from the germline V gene are SGHNT and YENEEA. Trimming cost V 4 bases and J 1 base; bases outside gene matches: 9. The CDR3 sequence: CASSWLRGRNSYEQYF. CDR3 nucleotides: TGTGCCAGCAGCTGGCTACGCGGGAGGAATTCCTACGAGCAGTACTTC. The variable domain in full, with the rest retrieved from reference TRBV11-3 and TRBJ2-7, is EAGVVQSPRYKIIEKKQPVAFWCNPISGHNTLYWYLQNLGQGPELLIRYENEEAVDDSQLPKDRFSAERLKGVDSTLKIQPAELGDSAVYLCASSWLRGRNSYEQYFGPGTRLTVT.

This clone has a single count. This chain uses TRBV13 with TRBJ2-3; maybe TRBD1 (6 bases). Germline assignment: CDR1 PRHDT and CDR2 FYEKMQ (reference sequence). The germline V and J ends were trimmed by 5 bases and 4 bases, with 10 bases remaining between them. CDR3 length: 13 amino acids. The CDR3 region is CASSPRQADTQYF. The CDR3 DNA reads as TGTGCCAGCAGCCCAAGACAGGCAGATACGCAGTATTTT.

V gene TRBV7-2 combines with J gene TRBJ2-1, with D perhaps TRBD2 (6 bases). The V end was cut by 3 bases, the J end by 0 bases, with 15 bases between. The CDR3 is 17 amino acids. CDR1 and CDR2 (germline): SGHTA, FQGNSA. As DNA, the CDR3 is TGTGCCAGCAGCTTTGCCGGGACTCCGAGCTCCTACAATGAGCAGTTCTTC. This sequence encodes CASSFAGTPSSYNEQFF.

The chain joins TRBV14 to TRBJ1-2; no reliable D call. Trimming removed 4 bases at V and 8 bases at J, with 20 bases between. The CDR3 is 15 amino acids. Germline V gene sequence: CDR1 SGHDN, CDR2 FVKESK. CDR3 region: CASSRPDSGPAGYTF. CDR3 in DNA: TGTGCCAGCAGCCGCCCAGACTCCGGGCCGGCGGGCTACACCTTC.

This chain links TRBV27 with TRBJ2-2; D unresolved. CDR1 and CDR2 (germline): MNHEY, SMNVEV (reference sequence). Trimming removed 8 bases from V and 4 bases from J, with 8 bases in between. The CDR3 has 12 amino acids. This chain's CDR3 is CASGLTTGELFF. The CDR3 DNA sequence: TGTGCCAGCGGCCTTACCACCGGGGAGCTGTTTTTT.

The genes are TRBV5-1 and TRBJ2-7, with TRBD1 matching 7 bases. Germline CDR1 is SGHRS and CDR2 is YFSETQ. There are 15 residues in the CDR3. Losses at the gene ends were 4 bases for V and 2 bases for J; bases not matched to a gene: 9. This CDR3 is CASSTGVTGPYEQYF. The CDR3 nucleotides are TGCGCCAGCAGCACAGGGGTAACAGGGCCCTACGAGCAGTACTTC.

The chain uses TRBV5-6 and TRBJ2-2; D not certain. V was pared by 0 bases and J by 4 bases, with 7 bases between. The germline V gene has CDR1 SGHDT and CDR2 YYEEEE. CDR3 size: 14 residues. The CDR3 region has the DNA TGTGCCAGCAGCTTGGGCCACTTCACCGGGGAGCTGTTTTTT. This encodes CASSLGHFTGELFF.